The 22 T cell receptor beta chains listed next were all sequenced from one sample in a study of shared clonotypes between healthy human individuals. Sequencing used immunoSEQ multiplex PCR; TCRdb keeps in-frame clones, though not all of them. Of 2,500,000 or so clones in the sample, over 85% were seen once. Sequencing was done on a sample of naive CD4+ T cells sorted from blood. Indicated subset: CD45RA+ positively selected. All receptors derive from a man younger than 30 in good health.

This chain connects TRBV5-4 to TRBJ1-6; the D gene is possibly TRBD1 (5 bases). CDR3 length: 14 amino acids. The V gene's germline CDR1 is SGHNT and CDR2 YYREEE (reference sequence). With 0 bases removed from V and 6 bases from J, the gap between germline ends came to 7 bases. CDR3 protein: CASSLEQANSPLHF. The CDR3, as DNA: TGTGCCAGCAGCTTGGAACAGGCTAATTCACCCCTCCACTTT.

On this clone itself: Other DNA sequences in the sample encode the same CDR3. This sequence joins TRBV6-1 and TRBJ2-7; D not resolved. CDR1 is MNHNS, CDR2 SASEGT, per germline. The V and J ends lost 2 bases and 5 bases respectively, with 7 bases between them. There are 12 residues in the CDR3. The chain's CDR3 is CASSERADEQYF. CDR3 nucleotides: TGTGCCAGCAGTGAAAGGGCTGACGAGCAGTACTTC.

This clone came up once. The chain uses TRBV11-3 and TRBJ2-3; TRBD1 matches 9 bases. Unmatched junction bases numbered 19, after V lost 5 bases and J lost 1 base. The CDR3 spans 20 residues. The germline V gene has CDR1 SGHNT and CDR2 YENEEA. The CDR3 spells CASSPGSQGANLIRTDTQYF. The CDR3 nucleotides are TGTGCCAGCAGCCCTGGGTCACAGGGGGCTAACTTAATTCGCACAGATACGCAGTATTTT.

The CDR3 DNA follows: TGTGCCAGCAGCTCCACCTTAGGCGAGCAGTACTTC. Protein: CASSSTLGEQYF. The chain links TRBV5-6 to TRBJ2-7; D gene ambiguous. CDR1 SGHDT and CDR2 YYEEEE come from the germline V gene. This CDR3 has 12 amino acids. Trimming removed 3 bases from V and 6 bases from J, with 10 bases in between.

The chain is built from TRBV30 and TRBJ2-3; D ambiguous. V was pared by 5 bases and J by 4 bases, with 7 bases between. Germline assignment: CDR1 GTSNPN and CDR2 SVGIG (reference sequence). This CDR3 has 11 amino acids. In DNA form, the CDR3 reads TGTGCCTGGGCCCGGTCAGATACGCAGTATTTT. Its protein product is CAWARSDTQYF. Complete variable domain (other parts from reference TRBV30 and TRBJ2-3): SQTIHQWPATLVQPVGSPLSLECTVEGTSNPNLYWYRQAAGRGLQLLFYSVGIGQISSEVPQNLSASRPQDRQFILSSKKLLLSDSGFYLCAWARSDTQYFGPGTRLTVL.

The chain employs TRBV6-4 and TRBJ1-1; the D is unclear. Germline V CDR1 and CDR2: MRHNA, SNTAGT. The CDR3 loop spans 13 amino acids. Trimming took off 5 bases at V and 2 bases at J, with 9 bases between the two ends. CDR3 in DNA: TGTGCCAGCAGTTCGACTTTAAACACTGAAGCTTTCTTT. Its protein is CASSSTLNTEAFF.

This sequence joins TRBV10-3 and TRBJ1-2; the D is unclear. CDR1 is ENHRY and CDR2 is SYGVKD in the germline V gene. V was trimmed by 0 bases and J by 8 bases, leaving 13 bases between them. This CDR3 spans 14 amino acids. CDR3 coding DNA: TGTGCCATCAGTGAGTCGGTAGCAGGCGGCGGCTACACCTTC. This translates into CAISESVAGGGYTF.

The genes are TRBV18 and TRBJ2-7; 9 bases map to TRBD2. The CDR3 loop spans 13 amino acids. Trimming removed 6 bases from V and 6 bases from J; junction bases left unmatched: 6. Germline V gene sequence: CDR1 KGHSH, CDR2 LQKENI. CDR3 in amino acids: CASSSGRLFEQYF. Written as DNA, the CDR3 is TGTGCCAGCTCGAGCGGGAGGTTATTCGAGCAGTACTTC.

The rearrangement uses TRBV27 and TRBJ1-5; 7 bases match TRBD1. The V gene's germline CDR1 is MNHEY and CDR2 SMNVEV (reference sequence). The CDR3 runs to 15 residues. Germline trimming cut 3 bases from V and 4 bases from J; bases unmatched to any gene: 6. The CDR3 is CASSLTGRTNQPQHF. DNA for the CDR3: TGTGCCAGCAGTTTGACAGGGCGAACAAATCAGCCCCAGCATTTT.

The rearrangement joins TRBV7-2 to TRBJ2-3, with TRBD1 matching over 8 bases. The CDR3 loop spans 14 amino acids. The V gene's germline CDR1 is SGHTA and CDR2 FQGNSA. With 6 bases clipped from V and 3 bases from J, the junction kept 5 bases outside the gene matches. The CDR3 DNA sequence: TGTGCCAGCAGGCCGGACAGGGTTACAGATACGCAGTATTTT. Translated, it gives CASRPDRVTDTQYF.

The rearrangement links TRBV28 to TRBJ2-7; D is unresolved. V was trimmed by 3 bases and J by 1 base, leaving 7 bases between them. Per the germline V gene, CDR1 is MDHEN and CDR2 is SYDVKM. The CDR3 totals 13 residues. The CDR3 DNA reads as TGTGCCAGCAGTTTCGGGCTTTCCTACGAGCAGTACTTC. Translating it yields CASSFGLSYEQYF.

This clone was picked up one time. This chain uses TRBV19 with TRBJ2-1, with 13 positions matching TRBD2. Trimming at V came to 1 base and at J to 3 bases, leaving 0 bases not matched to a gene. In germline, CDR1 is LNHDA, CDR2 SQIVND (reference sequence). The CDR3 sequence is 16 residues long. The CDR3 region is CASSIGTSGGYNEQFF. The CDR3 DNA follows: TGTGCCAGTAGTATAGGGACTAGCGGGGGCTACAATGAGCAGTTCTTC. The entire variable domain, with the rest obtained from reference TRBV19 and TRBJ2-1, is as follows: DGGITQSPKYLFRKEGQNVTLSCEQNLNHDAMYWYRQDPGQGLRLIYYSQIVNDFQKGDIAEGYSVSREKKESFPLTVTSAQKNPTAFYLCASSIGTSGGYNEQFFGPGTRLTVL.

The chain has TRBV10-2 and TRBJ2-2; unclear D gene. Germline V CDR1 and CDR2: WSHSY, SAAADI. CDR3 length: 13 amino acids. V lost 3 bases and J 4 bases, leaving 6 bases between the germline ends. Here the CDR3 DNA reads TGCGCCAGCAGTGAACAGTCCACCGGGGAGCTGTTTTTT. Translated: CASSEQSTGELFF.

This chain uses TRBV7-2 with TRBJ2-7; 8 nucleotides line up with TRBD2. V was clipped by 2 bases and J by 6 bases; unmatched bases: 9. From germline, CDR1 is SGHTA and CDR2 FQGNSA. The CDR3 has 15 amino acids. The CDR3 is CASSLQAGAGSEQYF. The CDR3 DNA is TGTGCCAGCAGCTTACAAGCGGGAGCAGGGTCCGAGCAGTACTTC.

The V gene is TRBV6-1, the J gene TRBJ2-1; D assignment may be TRBD1 or TRBD2 (5 bases each). The CDR3 has 13 amino acids. V shed 4 bases and J shed 6 bases, with 10 bases lying between them. Germline V CDR1 and CDR2: MNHNS, SASEGT. The CDR3 region has the DNA TGTGCCAGCAGTGTGCAGGGAGTCAATGAGCAGTTCTTC. Amino acids: CASSVQGVNEQFF.

As regards this clone: The identical CDR3 is also encoded by other nucleotide sequences in the sample. V is TRBV7-9 and J is TRBJ1-1, with TRBD1 as a possible D gene (6 bases). The germline gives CDR1 SEHNR, CDR2 FQNEAQ (reference sequence). V shed 0 bases and J shed 1 base, with 6 bases lying between them. The CDR3 extends over 14 amino acids. The CDR3 loop reads CASSLATGNTEAFF. The CDR3 DNA sequence: TGTGCCAGCAGCTTAGCGACAGGGAACACTGAAGCTTTCTTT.

The sample holds one count of this clone. The chain uses TRBV6-5 and TRBJ1-1, with 9 bases aligning to TRBD1. CDR3 size: 13 residues. Germline V CDR1 and CDR2: MNHEY, SVGAGI. The V segment lost 10 bases and the J segment 3 bases; nucleotides outside the gene matches: 6. The CDR3 region has the DNA TGTGCCATAAGGGGGACAGGGTACACTGAAGCTTTCTTT. It translates to CAIRGTGYTEAFF.

The chain couples TRBV28 to TRBJ1-2; 7 positions match TRBD1. V shed 7 bases, J shed 5 bases, and the junction held 25 bases outside the gene matches. Germline V gene lookup returns CDR1 MDHEN and CDR2 SYDVKM. There are 19 residues in the CDR3. CDR3 in DNA: TGTGCCAGCAATTCCCGGCCCACAGGGAAGTTTCCAGGGGGGTATGGCTACACCTTC. Translated: CASNSRPTGKFPGGYGYTF.

The V gene is TRBV30, the J gene TRBJ2-7, with D maybe TRBD1 (5 bases). From germline, CDR1 is GTSNPN and CDR2 SVGIG (reference sequence). The V end was cut by 3 bases, the J end by 3 bases, with 9 bases between. The CDR3 sequence is 12 residues long. CDR3 loop: CAWRLQGYEQYF. CDR3 bases: TGTGCCTGGAGGCTCCAGGGCTACGAGCAGTACTTC.

V is TRBV5-1 and J is TRBJ2-3; D may be TRBD1 (5 bases). The V end was cut by 7 bases, the J end by 0 bases, with 12 bases between. This CDR3 has 14 amino acids. Germline V CDR1 and CDR2: SGHRS, YFSETQ. The CDR3 DNA is TGCGCCAGCTCAGGGTTTTTGAGCACAGATACGCAGTATTTT. It is translated as CASSGFLSTDTQYF.

Only a few counts were recorded for this clone. The chain is built from TRBV10-3 and TRBJ2-1; D call uncertain. Deletions cut 0 bases from V and 5 bases from J, with 2 bases between. The CDR3 runs to 12 residues. Per the germline V gene, CDR1 is ENHRY and CDR2 is SYGVKD. The DNA for the CDR3 is TGTGCCATCAGTGAGTCGGACAATGAGCAGTTCTTC. Amino acid sequence: CAISESDNEQFF.

The chain is built from TRBV10-3 and TRBJ2-1; TRBD1 agrees at 9 bases. This CDR3 contains 14 residues. Trimming took 6 bases from V and 8 from J; bases not matched to a gene: 8. CDR1 and CDR2 from the germline V gene are ENHRY and SYGVKD. The CDR3 DNA reads as TGTGCCATCAGCCCGGGACAGGGAAGCGATGAGCAGTTCTTC. It translates to CAISPGQGSDEQFF.